This T cell receptor (beta chain) was identified during a study of blood T cell repertoires in COVID-19. Study-wide context: Sites in the United States, Italy and Spain provided acute and convalescent COVID-19 samples. PBMCs, B-cell-depleted T cells, or T cells provided the cDNA or gDNA that made up the material.

Per the original methods: Quantification of nucleated cells was approximated via reference gene primer amplification. The method was immunoSEQ multiplex PCR; TCRdb's version includes in-frame clones alone and lacks a portion of them. D and trimming were read from the DNA, whereas the V and J calls and clone size are those reported in that table. The table records about 33,000 clones, 75% to 90% of them present only once. Trimming stripped 4 bases from V and 4 bases from J, with 11 bases between. The CDR3 spans 13 residues. Germline CDR1 SQVTM, CDR2 ANQGSEA. Material: peripheral blood. The sequence came from a human donor in a cohort sampled during active COVID-19. The rearrangement joins TRBV29-1 to TRBJ1-5; D not resolved. CDR3 protein: CSVGRQANQPQHF. CDR3 DNA: TGCAGCGTTGGCCGGCAGGCAAATCAGCCCCAGCATTTT.